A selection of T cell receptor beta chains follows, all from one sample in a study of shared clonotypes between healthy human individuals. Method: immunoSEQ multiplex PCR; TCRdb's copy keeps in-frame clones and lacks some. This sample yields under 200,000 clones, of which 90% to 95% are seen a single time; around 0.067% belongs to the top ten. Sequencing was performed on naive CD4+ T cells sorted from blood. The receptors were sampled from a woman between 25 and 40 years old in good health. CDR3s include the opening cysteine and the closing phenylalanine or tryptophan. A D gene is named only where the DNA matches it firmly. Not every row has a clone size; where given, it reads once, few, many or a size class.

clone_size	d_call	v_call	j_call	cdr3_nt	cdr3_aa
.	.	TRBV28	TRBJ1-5	TGTGCCAGCAGCCTAGGACAAACTTCAAGTCGGCCCCAGCATTTT	CASSLGQTSSRPQHF
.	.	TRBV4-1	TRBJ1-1	TGCGCCAGCAGCCAAGCTTTGGTACGGAACACTGAAGCTTTCTTT	CASSQALVRNTEAFF
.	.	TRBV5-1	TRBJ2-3	TGCGCCAGCAGCTTATCGACGGATACTAGCACAGATACGCAGTATTTT	CASSLSTDTSTDTQYF
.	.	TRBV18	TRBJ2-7	TGTGCCAGCTCACAGACTTTTGAGAGCTCCTACGAGCAGTACTTC	CASSQTFESSYEQYF
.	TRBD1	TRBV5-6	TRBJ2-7	TGTGCCAGCAGCTTGGTTGACAGGGGTATTCATGAGCAGTACTTC	CASSLVDRGIHEQYF
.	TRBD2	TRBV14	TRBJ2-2	TGTGCCAGCAGCCGGTCTCTAGCGGACACCGGGGAGCTGTTTTTT	CASSRSLADTGELFF
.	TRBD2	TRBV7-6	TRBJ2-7	TGTGCCAGCAGCCCTTGGGAGGGACTGTACGAGCAGTACTTC	CASSPWEGLYEQYF
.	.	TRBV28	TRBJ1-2	TGTGCCAGCAGTTTTAAGTTTTCGTATGGCTACACCTTC	CASSFKFSYGYTF
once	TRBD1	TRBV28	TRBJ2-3	TGTGCCAGCAGTTTGGGACAGGGAACAGATACGCAGTATTTT	CASSLGQGTDTQYF
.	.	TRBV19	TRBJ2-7	TGTGCCAGTAGTATAAGTGGGGGGACCTACGAGCAGTACTTC	CASSISGGTYEQYF
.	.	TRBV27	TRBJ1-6	TGTGCCAGCACCTTGAACAGGGAAGGCTCACCCCTCCACTTT	CASTLNREGSPLHF
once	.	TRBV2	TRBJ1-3	TGTGCCAGCAGTGAAGACGCAGGGTCTGGGGGAAACACCATATATTTT	CASSEDAGSGGNTIYF
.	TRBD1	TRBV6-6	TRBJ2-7	TGTGCCAGCAGAGACACACAGGGGGCCGGTACCTACGAGCAGTACTTC	CASRDTQGAGTYEQYF
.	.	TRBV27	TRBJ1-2	TGTGCCAGCAGTTTATGGGCCAGCAGAAACTATGGCTACACCTTC	CASSLWASRNYGYTF
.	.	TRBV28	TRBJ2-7	TGTGCCAGCAGTTTAGACGCCGGCTACGAGCAGTACTTC	CASSLDAGYEQYF
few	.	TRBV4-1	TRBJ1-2	TGCGCCAGCAGCGGGGGAGGGAACGGCTACACCTTC	CASSGGGNGYTF
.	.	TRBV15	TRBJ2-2	TGTGCCACCAGCAGAGAACAGACAGGGAACACCGGGGAGCTGTTTTTT	CATSREQTGNTGELFF
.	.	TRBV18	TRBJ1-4	TGTGCCAGCTCACACGATGACAGCACAACTAATGAAAAACTGTTTTTT	CASSHDDSTTNEKLFF
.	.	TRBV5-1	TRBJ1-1	TGCGCCAGCAGCTTGGGCGGACAGTTGAACACTGAAGCTTTCTTT	CASSLGGQLNTEAFF
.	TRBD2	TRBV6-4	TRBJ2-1	TGTGCCAGCAGCGAACTAGCGGGAGGGTACAATGAGCAGTTCTTC	CASSELAGGYNEQFF
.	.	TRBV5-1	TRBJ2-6	TGCGCCAGCAGCTCCGATGGGGCCAACGTCCTGACTTTC	CASSSDGANVLTF
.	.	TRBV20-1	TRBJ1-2	TGCAGTGCGCCCCGATGGGTGGCGGACACCTTC	CSAPRWVADTF
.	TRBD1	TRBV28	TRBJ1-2	TGTGCCAGCAGTTCAGACAGGGTACGCGGCTACACCTTC	CASSSDRVRGYTF
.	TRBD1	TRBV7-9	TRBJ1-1	TGTGCCAGCAGCTTCCGGACAGGGAAGTACACTGAAGCTTTCTTT	CASSFRTGKYTEAFF
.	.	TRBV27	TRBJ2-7	TGTGCCAGCACGGGACAAGGGCCATGGAAGCAGTACTTC	CASTGQGPWKQYF
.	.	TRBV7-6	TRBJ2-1	TGTGCCAGCAGCTTAGCGCGGAGCAGGGGAGGCAATGAGCAGTTCTTC	CASSLARSRGGNEQFF
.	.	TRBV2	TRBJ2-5	TGTGCCAGCAGGGACAGTGCACGAGAGACCCAGTACTTC	CASRDSARETQYF
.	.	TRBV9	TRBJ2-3	TGTGCCAGCAGCGTTCAAAGCGTTAGCACAGATACGCAGTATTTT	CASSVQSVSTDTQYF
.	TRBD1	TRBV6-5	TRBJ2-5	TGTGCCAGCAGACGGGACAGCCAAGAGACCCAGTACTTC	CASRRDSQETQYF
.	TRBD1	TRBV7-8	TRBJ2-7	TGTGCCAGCAGCTTCGACAGGGCACCCCGCGAGCAGTACTTC	CASSFDRAPREQYF
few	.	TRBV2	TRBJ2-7	TGTGCCAGCACGCCTTCCTACGAGCAGTACTTC	CASTPSYEQYF
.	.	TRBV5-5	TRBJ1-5	TGTGCCAGCAGCTTACAGGGACCCAATCAGCCCCAGCATTTT	CASSLQGPNQPQHF
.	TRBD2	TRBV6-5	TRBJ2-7	TGTGCCAGCAGTTACTCAGGGACTAGGGGCTCCTACGAGCAGTACTTC	CASSYSGTRGSYEQYF
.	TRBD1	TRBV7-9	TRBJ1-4	TGTGCCAGCAGCTTCACCTCGGGACAGGGGGTTGCTAATGAAAAACTGTTTTTT	CASSFTSGQGVANEKLFF
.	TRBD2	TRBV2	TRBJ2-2	TGTGCCAGCAGTCCCGCCAGACTAGCGGGGAACACCGGGGAGCTGTTTTTT	CASSPARLAGNTGELFF
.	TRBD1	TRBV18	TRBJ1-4	TGTGCCAGCTCACCCGACCGACGGGACAGTAATGAAAAACTGTTTTTT	CASSPDRRDSNEKLFF
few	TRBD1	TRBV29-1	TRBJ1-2	TGCAGCGTAGACAGGGGGCCAGATGGCTACACCTTC	CSVDRGPDGYTF
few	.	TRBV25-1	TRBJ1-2	TGTGCCAGCAGTGAATCACGAGTCTACACCTTC	CASSESRVYTF
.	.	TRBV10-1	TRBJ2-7	TGCGCCAGCAGTGACTACCGGACGGGCTACGAGCAGTACTTC	CASSDYRTGYEQYF
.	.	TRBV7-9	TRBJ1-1	TGTGCCAGCAGCTTCGTACAGCTAGCGAACACTGAAGCTTTCTTT	CASSFVQLANTEAFF
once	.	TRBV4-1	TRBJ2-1	TGCGCCAGCAGCCAAAATTACCTAGCTATCTCCTACAATGAGCAGTTCTTC	CASSQNYLAISYNEQFF
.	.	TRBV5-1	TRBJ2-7	TGCGCCAGCAGCCCCGACTATTCCTACGAGCAGTACTTC	CASSPDYSYEQYF
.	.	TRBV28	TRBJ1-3	TGTGCCAGCAGGATTGGAGGGGCCCACGGAAACACCATATATTTT	CASRIGGAHGNTIYF
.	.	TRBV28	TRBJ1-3	TGTGCCAGCAAGGGGGGTCGGATTGGAAACACCATATATTTT	CASKGGRIGNTIYF
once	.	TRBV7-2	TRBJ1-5	TGTGCCAGCAGCTTAGGACCGCTGAATAGCAATCAGCCCCAGCATTTT	CASSLGPLNSNQPQHF
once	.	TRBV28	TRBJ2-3	TGTGCCAGCAGTTCCCCTCCGGACCGCACAGATACGCAGTATTTT	CASSSPPDRTDTQYF
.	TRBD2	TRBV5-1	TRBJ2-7	TGCGCCAGCAGCTCATTTCGGGAGGGAAAGGGCTACGAGCAGTACTTC	CASSSFREGKGYEQYF
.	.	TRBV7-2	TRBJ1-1	TGTGCCAGCAGGGCCCAGGGGCTAGGAACTGAAGCTTTCTTT	CASRAQGLGTEAFF
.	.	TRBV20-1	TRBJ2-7	TGCAGTGTTGACAGGAAGTACGAGCAGTACTTC	CSVDRKYEQYF
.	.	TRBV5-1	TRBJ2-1	TGCGCCAGCAGCACGGGAGTCTCCTACAATGAGCAGTTCTTC	CASSTGVSYNEQFF
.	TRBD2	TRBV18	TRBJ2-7	TGTGCCAGCTCACCTCCGGGACTAGCGGGTGGTAGGCCGTACGAGCAGTACTTC	CASSPPGLAGGRPYEQYF
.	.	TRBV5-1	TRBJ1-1	TGCGCCAGCAGCTTTAATCCAGGCGCCATGAACACTGAAGCTTTCTTT	CASSFNPGAMNTEAFF
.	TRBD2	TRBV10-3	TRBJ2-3	TGTGCCATCAGTCGGACTAGCGGGAGACCCACAGATACGCAGTATTTT	CAISRTSGRPTDTQYF
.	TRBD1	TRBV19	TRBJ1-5	TGTGCCAGTAGTAGGGATTGGACAGGGCCCCATCAGCCCCAGCATTTT	CASSRDWTGPHQPQHF